Here is one T cell receptor (beta chain) with its context. This entry belongs to a study of cytomegalovirus exposure and HLA in healthy donors. The CDR3 sequence is 16 residues long. The V gene's germline CDR1 is SGHRS and CDR2 YFSETQ. The V gene end was trimmed by 3 bases and the J gene end by 0 bases; junction bases not matched to a gene: 8. The study ran its PCR with 60 Vbeta and 13 Jbeta primers. Clones were read by immunoSEQ multiplex PCR, and TCRdb kept only the in-frame ones, dropping some. This table holds approximately 100,000 clones, about four fifths found once. This clonotype originated in a female donor in good health and CMV-seropositive. The sequenced sample consisted of PBMCs. The chain joins TRBV5-1 to TRBJ1-1; 7 bases agree with TRBD1. The CDR3 loop is CASSSGETGMNTEAFF. Written as DNA, the CDR3 is TGCGCCAGCAGCTCAGGGGAGACAGGGATGAACACTGAAGCTTTCTTT.